This T cell receptor beta chain was obtained from a study of HIV-infected children after antiretroviral therapy interruption (dated by TCRdb to the late 2010s). Regarding the study in general: Eight children, all with CD4+ count above 500 and viral load below 50 copies/ml, were included, of whom four were on planned treatment interruption and four were on continuous treatment. Alongside measurements of thymic output, the study compared TCR repertoires of children on planned treatment interruption with TCR repertoires of children on continuous antiretroviral treatment. The interruption group had a median age of approximately 9.5 years, compared with 7 to 8 years in the continuous treatment group. Exposure to EBV and CMV had been recorded for most participating children. For the continuous-treatment arm, samples from the corresponding weeks 0, 48 and 150 were analyzed. In the interruption arm, samples were obtained at week 0, week 12, end of interruption (week 24 or 48), and about 3 years after study end. The paper's findings and limits, for the study overall: The naive CD4+ Gini coefficient rose by the end of treatment interruption, suggesting clonal expansion, and returned to baseline by 3 years. The small number of patients is a limitation of the study, so the data should be interpreted with caution. In naive CD4+ repertoires of PTI patients, reduced CDR3 sharing between time points was observed after interruption began, whereas many sequences were found to be shared between end of interruption and 3 years later. The sorted CD45RA+ naive cells might contain minor non-naive CD45RA+ populations, such as EMRA or stem memory cells.

The CDR3 goes from the cysteine to the phenylalanine over 20 residues. The DNA shown is the 60-base CDR3, in frame from base 1. V is cut by 0 bases and J by 4 bases, and the space between the germline ends is 22 bases. CDR1 and CDR2 are read off the germline V gene as LGHNA and YNFKEQ. Reading the label with the study, this specimen's treatment or condition is: PENTA 11 planned treatment interruption arm or continuous ART arm. Participants were children from the United Kingdom aged 2 to 15 years who had received at least three-drug ART for at least 24 weeks. Cryopreserved PBMCs with at least 5 million viable cells were required; several candidate patients were excluded for low viable PBMC yield. Using a FACSAria III cell sorter, naive CD4+ CD45RA+ CD45RO- T cells were FACS-sorted out of thawed PBMCs. The sorted cells were fixed, and RNA was then extracted with the RNeasy FFPE kit and afterward with the RNeasy Micro kit.

Library method: 3' RACE. TCR libraries were built from RNA using a 3' RACE protocol with unique molecular identifiers to correct PCR amplification bias. As many as 12 amplicon libraries were pooled and then sequenced on an Illumina MiSeq using v2 2x250 paired-end chemistry. In the authors' own workflow: Decombinator was used to process the reads, assigning V and J genes and CDR3 and applying barcode-based correction of errors and PCR bias. Repertoires were subsampled to equal depth before Gini coefficient calculation using the R ineq package. GLIPH, Hamming distance and a shared triplet metric were used to assess CDR3 similarity. Using fastp at Q25 and MiXCR, TCRdb reprocessed the public reads and kept productive beta chains. Under each unique CDR3 protein, matching rows form one entry showing the most common genes and DNA. These V and J calls derive from TCRdb rather than the authors' analysis. For this sample the table gives over 15,000 distinct CDR3 sequences, of which less than 4% were detected only once. In total, the top ten clones hold around 5% of the sample.

This clonotype appeared many times. It lacks a known antigen. Base qualities are not recorded, but no much larger clone differs from it by a single base. The sequence links TRBV4-2 to TRBJ2-6; the D segment could be TRBD2, given 6 matching bases. The sequenced sample was CD45RA+ CD4+ T cells from PBMCs, obtained from a donor given antiretroviral therapy, either interrupted or continuous. The sample's cell subset or site label, decoded: naive CD4+ CD45RA+ CD45RO- T cells. The TCR comes from a child aged 2 to 17 with HIV. The encoded CDR3 is CASSQDIRRDQITGANVLTF. The nucleotide sequence reads TGTGCCAGCAGCCAAGATATAAGGAGGGACCAAATTACGGGGGCCAACGTCCTGACTTTC.